This is a list of T cell receptor beta chains from one sample in a study of beta chain features in type 1 diabetes. Data came from immunoSEQ multiplex PCR; TCRdb stores just in-frame clones and leaves some out. The data hold 150,000 to 170,000 clones, with 10% observed a single time. The sequenced sample consisted of central memory CD4+ T cells from blood. The receptors originated from a man under 40 with type 1 diabetes. Each CDR3 is given with its conserved first and last residue. D genes are given only for firm matches. Only some rows state a clone size, as once, few, many or a class for expanded clones.

few,TRBJ2-1,TRBV5-1,TRBD2,TGCGCCAGCAGGACTAGCGGAGACTACAATGAGCAGTTCTTC,CASRTSGDYNEQFF
few,TRBJ2-2,TRBV30,.,TGTGCCTGGAGGATTTCAGGCCTGAGAGAGGGCACCGGGGAGCTGTTTTTT,CAWRISGLREGTGELFF
few,TRBJ2-5,TRBV2,TRBD2,TGTGCCAGCAGTCCATCTAGCGGGGGAGAGACCCAGTACTTC,CASSPSSGGETQYF
few,TRBJ2-3,TRBV4-2,TRBD2,TGTGCCAGCAGCCAGGATTATGGTACTAGCGGCCTAAGCACAGATACGCAGTATTTT,CASSQDYGTSGLSTDTQYF
.,TRBJ2-5,TRBV5-4,.,TGTGCCAGCAGCCCAATGGGCGGGGTCCAAGAGACCCAGTACTTC,CASSPMGGVQETQYF
few,TRBJ2-3,TRBV27,TRBD1,TGTGCCAGCAGTTTCTTGACAGGGGGCCCAGATACGCAGTATTTT,CASSFLTGGPDTQYF
.,TRBJ2-5,TRBV4-2,.,TGTGCCAGCAGCCAAGAACCGAGGGAGACCCAGTACTTC,CASSQEPRETQYF
few,TRBJ2-3,TRBV7-2,TRBD2,TGTGCCAGCAGTTCTAGCGGCTACACAGATACGCAGTATTTT,CASSSSGYTDTQYF
few,TRBJ1-6,TRBV5-6,.,TGTGCCAGCAGCTTCGGCAGGGATTCACCCCTCCACTTT,CASSFGRDSPLHF
few,TRBJ1-1,TRBV10-3,.,TGTGCCATCAGAGTGAGGAACATGAACACTGAAGCTTTCTTT,CAIRVRNMNTEAFF